Listed below are T cell receptor beta chains from one sample, sequenced in a study of metastatic and nonmetastatic thyroid tumors. TCRdb re-clonotyped the PCR reads via MiXCR. The sample shows about 35,000 clones, around 28% of them seen only once. Sequenced material: blood. Source of these receptors: a female donor with papillary thyroid cancer or a benign thyroid nodule (not recorded which). Some clones in this sample may be carry-over from other donors' samples. CDR3s include the opening cysteine and the closing phenylalanine or tryptophan. A D gene is named only where the DNA matches it firmly. Part of the rows lack a size; the others show once, few, many or a class for expanded clones.

V	J	D	size	CDR3	DNA
TRBV18	TRBJ2-2	NA	many	CASSPTPGELFF	TGTGCCAGCTCACCAACCCCCGGGGAGCTGTTTTTT
TRBV7-2	TRBJ2-7	NA	NA	CASSSYTEGLYKQYF	TGTGCCAGCAGCTCATACACGGAAGGCTTGTATAAGCAGTACTTC
TRBV20-1	TRBJ1-1	TRBD1	many	CSAPSRTGGTEAFF	TGCAGTGCTCCATCCAGGACAGGCGGCACTGAAGCTTTCTTT
TRBV6-2/TRBV6-3	TRBJ2-6	TRBD1	NA	CASSYGQGAYGANVLTF	TGTGCCAGCAGTTACGGGCAGGGGGCTTATGGGGCCAACGTCCTGACTTTC
TRBV20-1	TRBJ2-2	NA	NA	CSARGDGELFF	TGCAGTGCTAGAGGAGATGGGGAGCTGTTTTTT
TRBV6-1	TRBJ1-1	NA	few	CAIGRVPLTEAFF	TGTGCCATCGGACGGGTCCCTCTCACTGAAGCTTTCTTT
TRBV11-2	TRBJ1-2	NA	NA	CASSLNLDPNYGYTF	TGTGCCAGCAGCTTAAATCTAGACCCTAACTATGGCTACACCTTC
TRBV6-1	TRBJ2-7	NA	few	CASSVGGEGSYEQYF	TGTGCCAGCAGTGTAGGGGGGGAAGGTTCCTACGAGCAGTACTTC
TRBV7-3	TRBJ2-1	TRBD2	NA	CASSFTPLRGGHNEQFF	TGTGCCAGCAGCTTTACCCCCTTGCGGGGGGGCCATAATGAGCAGTTCTTC
TRBV2	TRBJ1-2	NA	few	CASSEWHEAGYTF	TGTGCCAGCAGTGAATGGCACGAAGCCGGCTACACCTTC
TRBV12-3/TRBV12-4	TRBJ2-5	NA	NA	CASSFGIGETQYF	TGTGCCAGCAGTTTTGGGATAGGCGAGACCCAGTACTTC
TRBV29-1	TRBJ1-2	TRBD1	many	CSVGEGQAYGYTF	TGCAGCGTTGGGGAGGGACAGGCCTATGGCTACACCTTC
TRBV6-1	TRBJ1-6	NA	few	CASSIGTEVSPLHF	TGTGCCAGCAGTATCGGTACGGAGGTTTCACCCCTCCACTTT
TRBV7-2	TRBJ2-7	NA	NA	CASSVYRDRRLYF	TGTGCCAGCAGCGTCTACCGGGACCGCCGGCTTTACTTC
TRBV24-1	TRBJ2-2	NA	NA	CATSDLPAANTGELFF	TGTGCCACCAGTGATTTACCAGCCGCAAACACCGGGGAGCTGTTTTTT
TRBV10-1	TRBJ2-5	NA	once	CASSESPEETQYF	TGCGCCAGCAGTGAGAGTCCCGAGGAGACCCAGTACTTC
TRBV4-2	TRBJ1-3	TRBD1	NA	CASSQEDRAGNTIYF	TGTGCCAGCAGCCAAGAAGACAGGGCTGGAAACACCATATATTTT
TRBV30	TRBJ2-7	TRBD2	NA	CAWSLADNDGQYF	TGTGCCTGGAGCCTAGCGGATAATGACGGGCAGTACTTC
TRBV19	TRBJ1-2	TRBD1	many	CASSRPGTGGPYGYTF	TGTGCCAGTAGTAGACCCGGGACAGGGGGACCCTATGGCTACACCTTC
TRBV10-2	TRBJ2-7	NA	NA	CASSTGMGEQYF	TGCGCCAGCAGTACAGGGATGGGAGAGCAGTACTTC
TRBV6-2/TRBV6-3	TRBJ2-3	TRBD2	NA	CASSWYPVGGSTDTQYF	TGTGCCAGCAGTTGGTATCCAGTGGGGGGGAGCACAGATACGCAGTATTTT
TRBV5-6	TRBJ1-3	NA	many	CASSSEHGSGNTIYF	TGTGCCAGCAGCTCGGAACACGGCTCTGGAAACACCATATATTTT
TRBV20-1	TRBJ2-5	TRBD2	NA	CSARDPARLAGEETQYF	TGCAGTGCTAGAGATCCCGCGCGGCTAGCGGGGGAGGAGACCCAGTACTTC
TRBV20-1	TRBJ2-7	TRBD2	NA	CSASNFGLAGAEQYF	TGCAGTGCTAGTAATTTCGGACTAGCGGGAGCCGAGCAGTACTTC
TRBV19	TRBJ2-3	NA	many	CATRLVEGHSTDTQYF	TGTGCCACTAGGCTGGTGGAGGGACATTCCACAGATACGCAGTATTTT
TRBV6-1	TRBJ2-7	TRBD2	few	CARSLAPGGPGEQYF	TGTGCCAGAAGTCTTGCACCGGGGGGGCCGGGCGAGCAGTACTTC
TRBV28	TRBJ1-2	NA	NA	CASSSRQAHNYGYTF	TGTGCCAGCAGTTCCCGACAGGCACATAACTATGGCTACACCTTC
TRBV27	TRBJ2-7	TRBD2	NA	CASSLLAGVSSYEQYF	TGTGCCAGCAGTCTCCTAGCGGGGGTTTCTTCCTACGAGCAGTACTTC
TRBV19	TRBJ2-3	NA	NA	CASRDSGPYTQYF	TGTGCCAGTAGGGACAGTGGCCCATATACGCAGTATTTT
TRBV6-1	TRBJ1-1	NA	few	CASSPTNTEAFF	TGTGCCAGCAGTCCAACGAACACTGAAGCTTTCTTT
TRBV25-1	TRBJ2-5	NA	NA	CASSWGGGETQYF	TGTGCCAGCTCGTGGGGGGGCGGAGAGACCCAGTACTTC
TRBV4-1	TRBJ2-1	NA	many	CASSQTCFGNEQFF	TGCGCCAGCAGCCAAACGTGTTTCGGGAATGAGCAGTTCTTC
TRBV11-2	TRBJ2-7	TRBD2	few	CASSSHLLSYSGEAGEQYF	TGTGCCAGCAGCTCCCATCTCCTATCATATAGCGGGGAGGCGGGGGAGCAGTACTTC
TRBV18	TRBJ2-7	NA	NA	CASSPSLGEVYEQYF	TGTGCCAGCTCACCAAGCTTGGGGGAAGTATACGAGCAGTACTTC
TRBV6-1	TRBJ2-7	NA	NA	CASRGSTRGIDEQYF	TGTGCCAGCAGGGGATCGACTAGAGGGATAGACGAGCAGTACTTC
TRBV6-1	TRBJ2-5	NA	NA	CASIDYGPPKTLYF	TGTGCCAGCATTGACTACGGCCCCCCAAAGACGCTGTACTTC
TRBV12-3/TRBV12-4	TRBJ2-1	NA	few	CASSLTLSHNEQFF	TGTGCCAGCAGTTTAACCTTGAGCCACAATGAGCAGTTCTTC
TRBV2	TRBJ2-3	TRBD1	NA	CASTPEVTGLTDTQYF	TGTGCCAGCACTCCCGAGGTGACAGGGCTCACAGATACGCAGTATTTT